This section outlines one T cell receptor beta chain sequence together with its context. This clonotype appeared a single time. There is no known antigen for this receptor. Base qualities were left out, and no much larger clone turns up one base away. One read alone lends weak support. These data belong to a study of CD8 T cells in Susac syndrome (dated by TCRdb to about 2019). Regarding the complete study: Among the Susac syndrome patients who were sequenced, clinically active disease was present in over 5 and clinical remission was observed in fewer than 10. At the time of blood withdrawal, Susac syndrome patients were either therapy-naive, taking corticosteroids (with some also receiving IVIg), or on IVIg alone. Whether CD8+ T cell activation and differentiation in Susac syndrome was antigen driven was tested using repertoire sequencing. Findings and caveats that apply to the study as a whole: The number of individuals in the TCR sequencing and HLA analysis was recognized as being relatively small. In the CD4+ T cell repertoire of Susac syndrome patients, clonal expansion was not detected.

V and J are truncated by 6 bases and 0 bases respectively, leaving an intervening sequence of 11 bases. Reading from cysteine to phenylalanine, the CDR3 counts 14 amino acids. The entry retains the CDR3 DNA only, 42 bases that are in frame from base 1. High-throughput TCR beta sequencing profiled peripheral blood CD8+ and CD4+ T cells from healthy donors, Susac syndrome patients and multiple sclerosis patients. Susac syndrome patients met recently defined diagnostic criteria for definite or probable disease. Bulk CD8+ and CD4+ T cells were purified magnetically by negative isolation, whereas CD8+ TEMRA cells were enriched by FACS. Blood was drawn into EDTA tubes, processed within 24 hours, and PBMCs were isolated by density gradient centrifugation. PBMCs intended for TCR sequencing were frozen in liquid nitrogen and were later thawed in a 37 degrees C water bath. The sorted or isolated CD4+, CD8+ and CD8+ TEMRA cells reached a purity of at least 90%.

RNA was extracted using the RNeasy kit, and roughly 0.45 to 1 microgram was reverse transcribed with random hexamers. The immunoSEQ multiplex PCR assay, covering 54 Vbeta and 13 Jbeta segments, was used to amplify TCR beta CDR3 regions. PCR amplification bias was corrected by using a synthetic template baseline for primer optimization and computational correction. Under the source paper's analysis protocol: Only productive sequences were kept, with reads annotated to V, D and J genes according to IMGT and analyzed in immunoSEQ Analyzer. Clonality was calculated as one minus the Shannon entropy normalized by log2 of the number of productive unique sequences. For each patient and control, public and private clones were evaluated within the 100 most prevalent clones. Susac-specific clones were defined as absent from healthy and MS cohorts, 1052 published viral clones and other ImmuneACCESS disease sequences. TCRdb reprocessing: public reads trimmed at Q25 with fastp, clones called with MiXCR, in-frame beta chains kept. Rows with a matching CDR3 protein are joined into one entry that keeps the most common DNA and genes. These V and J calls rely on TCRdb rather than the paper's analysis. Present in this sample are around 200,000 distinct CDR3 sequences, approximately 95% of which were seen just once. Around 0.092% of the sample comes from the top ten.

The V and J segments used are TRBV12-3 or TRBV12-4 and TRBJ1-2, with a weak D call of TRBD1 (5 bases match). Material for sequencing was CD4+ T cells from PBMCs. The clonotype originates from a human donor with Susac syndrome. The DNA sequence follows: TGTGCCAGCAGCCTGGACACTTCTAACTATGGCTACACCTTC. The encoded protein is CASSLDTSNYGYTF.